This TCR beta chain was captured by sequencing in a study of cytomegalovirus exposure and HLA in healthy donors. The ends were cut back, 5 bases at V and 2 bases at J, with 10 bases in the middle. Germline V gives CDR1 SGHTA, CDR2 FQGNSA. This CDR3 region has 14 residues. In the case of this clone: Its target is not known.

Study findings and constraints: A later analysis linked a missense variant in DCLRE1C to the trimming of TCR beta V and J genes. While the bulk of TCR sequences proved rare, some public TCRs turned up in many donors.

Both 60 Vbeta primers and 13 Jbeta primers went into the PCR. Assay used: immunoSEQ multiplex PCR; TCRdb lists only in-frame clones, some missing. The top ten hold around 4.4% of the sample, which has about 170,000 clones, 65% to 85% seen once. The sample taken for sequencing was PBMCs. The V call is TRBV7-2, the J call TRBJ2-1; weak D call: TRBD1 (5 bases). The clonotype was recovered from a woman aged 45-59 years in good health and CMV-seropositive. The CDR3 region has the DNA TGTGCCAGCAGCCCCAGCAGGGCCTACAATGAGCAGTTCTTC. It codes for CASSPSRAYNEQFF.